A selection of T cell receptor beta chains follows, all from one sample in a study of identical twins. MiXCR was run by TCRdb on the 5' RACE reads, yielding one entry per CDR3 protein. The table lists fewer than 550,000 distinct CDR3 sequences, 14% of them singletons, with about 0.94% in the top ten. The same sample was also studied in work on yellow fever vaccine responses in identical twins.

The sequencing sample was made of CD4+ T cells sorted from blood. The receptors shown here come from a woman aged 18-35 years in good health. Both conserved end residues are part of each CDR3. The D gene is left open where the match is weak. For some rows the clone size is stated as once, few or many, or as a class when expanded; others skip it.

v_call	clone_size	d_call	j_call	cdr3_aa	cdr3_nt
TRBV4-2	few	TRBD2	TRBJ2-5	CASKTTGAGGQETQYF	TGTGCCAGCAAGACCACGGGGGCGGGAGGGCAAGAGACCCAGTACTTC
TRBV7-9	-	TRBD2	TRBJ2-1	CASSSGLAGLENEQFF	TGTGCCAGCAGCTCCGGACTAGCGGGCCTCGAGAATGAGCAGTTCTTC
TRBV12-3/TRBV12-4	few	-	TRBJ1-5	CASSQPGRGAGQPQHF	TGTGCCAGCAGTCAACCCGGAAGGGGGGCTGGACAGCCCCAGCATTTT
TRBV25-1	few	TRBD1	TRBJ1-1	CASSDLDRGDTEAFF	TGTGCCAGCAGTGATTTGGACAGGGGGGACACTGAAGCTTTCTTT
TRBV3-1	few	-	TRBJ2-4	CASSQVWDSKASRKAKNIQYF	TGTGCCAGCAGCCAAGTGTGGGACTCCAAGGCAAGTAGGAAAGCCAAAAACATTCAGTACTTC
TRBV29-1	many	-	TRBJ1-1	CSVDSGKTEAFF	TGCAGCGTTGATTCGGGGAAGACTGAAGCTTTCTTT
TRBV20-1	-	-	TRBJ2-7	CSARDQRIIGAEQYF	TGCAGTGCTAGAGATCAAAGGATAATAGGTGCCGAGCAGTACTTC
TRBV12-3/TRBV12-4	many	TRBD2	TRBJ2-1	CASSLASGYGGEQFF	TGTGCCAGCAGTTTGGCTAGCGGGTACGGGGGTGAGCAGTTCTTC
TRBV11-3	-	-	TRBJ2-6	CASSPRSNVLTF	TGTGCCAGCAGCCCCAGGTCCAACGTCCTGACTTTC
TRBV19	few	TRBD2	TRBJ2-7	CASSIDASGTTYEQYF	TGTGCCAGTAGTATAGACGCTAGCGGGACGACCTACGAGCAGTACTTC
TRBV5-1	-	TRBD1	TRBJ2-7	CASSRSTGGTYEQYF	TGCGCCAGCAGCCGATCGACAGGGGGGACCTACGAGCAGTACTTC
TRBV7-3	few	-	TRBJ2-5	CASSFLPETRLFF	TGTGCCAGCAGCTTCCTACCAGAAACGAGGTTGTTCTTC
TRBV19	-	TRBD1	TRBJ2-1	CASRETGTGKFLGQFF	TGTGCCAGTAGAGAAACCGGGACAGGGAAATTCTTGGGGCAGTTCTTC
TRBV6-1	few	-	TRBJ1-1	CATGLRGGNTEAFF	TGTGCCACCGGACTCAGGGGTGGGAACACTGAAGCTTTCTTT
TRBV27	few	-	TRBJ2-5	CASSYTGLGETQYF	TGTGCCAGCAGTTACACAGGGTTAGGTGAGACCCAGTACTTC
TRBV19	-	-	TRBJ2-1	CATNLGGRNEQFF	TGTGCCACCAATCTCGGGGGACGGAATGAGCAGTTCTTC
TRBV29-1	many	TRBD2	TRBJ2-5	CSVTKSGLAGVGTQYF	TGCAGCGTCACTAAATCGGGACTAGCGGGAGTAGGGACCCAGTACTTC
TRBV24-1	few	TRBD2	TRBJ2-3	CATSDLPGGPPDTQYF	TGTGCCACCAGTGACCTCCCGGGGGGGCCCCCAGATACGCAGTATTTT
TRBV5-1	many	TRBD2	TRBJ2-7	CASSLAGGPYEQYF	TGTGCCAGCAGTCTAGCGGGGGGACCATACGAGCAGTACTTC
TRBV14	-	TRBD1	TRBJ2-7	CASSQGTGLLYEQYF	TGTGCCAGCAGCCAAGGGACAGGGTTGCTCTACGAGCAGTACTTC
TRBV2	-	TRBD2	TRBJ2-2	CASMGWEGSNTGELFF	TGTGCCAGCATGGGATGGGAGGGATCGAACACCGGGGAGCTGTTTTTT
TRBV24-1	few	-	TRBJ2-3	CATSGSMNTQYF	TGTGCCACCAGTGGTTCTATGAATACGCAGTATTTT
TRBV12-3/TRBV12-4	few	-	TRBJ2-7	CASSLGDPAAYEQYF	TGTGCCAGCAGTTTAGGAGACCCGGCGGCCTACGAGCAGTACTTC
TRBV2	-	TRBD2	TRBJ2-5	CASSELTSGVETQYF	TGTGCCAGCAGTGAATTGACTAGCGGGGTGGAGACCCAGTACTTC
TRBV12-3/TRBV12-4	many	-	TRBJ1-1	CASSLISTEAFF	TGTGCCAGCAGTTTAATTAGCACTGAAGCTTTCTTT
TRBV12-3/TRBV12-4	-	TRBD2	TRBJ2-7	CASSLSGGKSYEQYF	TGTGCCAGCAGTTTATCCGGGGGGAAGTCCTACGAGCAGTACTTC
TRBV2	-	-	TRBJ2-1	CASSDGGGGQFF	TGTGCCAGCAGTGATGGGGGAGGGGGGCAGTTCTTC
TRBV12-3/TRBV12-4	-	TRBD1	TRBJ2-5	CASRPGQGMVQETQYF	TGTGCCAGCAGACCCGGACAGGGGATGGTGCAAGAGACCCAGTACTTC
TRBV7-3	-	TRBD1	TRBJ2-5	CASSPRGGAETQYF	TGTGCCAGCAGCCCCCGAGGGGGCGCGGAGACCCAGTACTTC
TRBV12-3/TRBV12-4	many	TRBD1	TRBJ1-1	CASSSRTGPNTEAFF	TGTGCCAGCAGTTCCAGGACAGGACCGAACACTGAAGCTTTCTTT
TRBV12-3/TRBV12-4	-	TRBD1	TRBJ1-6	CASSKQGIDSPLHF	TGTGCCAGCAGTAAACAGGGGATAGATTCACCCCTCCACTTT
TRBV5-5	few	-	TRBJ1-1	CASSLATGQPMNTEAFF	TGTGCCAGCAGCTTGGCGACAGGTCAGCCGATGAACACTGAAGCTTTCTTT
TRBV18	few	-	TRBJ1-5	CASSPNPGESSNQPQHF	TGTGCCAGCTCACCTAACCCGGGGGAGTCTAGCAATCAGCCCCAGCATTTT
TRBV20-1	-	-	TRBJ2-3	CSARISRRTTDTQYF	TGCAGTGCTAGAATTAGCAGGAGAACGACAGATACGCAGTATTTT
TRBV10-3	once	TRBD1	TRBJ1-2	CAIRASGGRAGYTF	TGTGCCATCAGGGCATCAGGGGGCCGAGCTGGCTACACCTTC
TRBV28	many	-	TRBJ2-5	CASSPTGRGIQETQYF	TGTGCCAGCAGCCCTACAGGGAGGGGTATCCAAGAGACCCAGTACTTC
TRBV7-9	few	-	TRBJ1-5	CASSPVGGGQPQHF	TGTGCCAGCAGTCCGGTGGGGGGCGGTCAGCCCCAGCATTTT
TRBV7-9	few	TRBD2	TRBJ2-5	CASSLAHRTGGETQYF	TGTGCCAGCAGCTTAGCCCATAGGACGGGAGGGGAGACCCAGTACTTC
TRBV12-3/TRBV12-4	many	-	TRBJ1-3	CASSHSGNTIYF	TGTGCCAGCAGCCATTCTGGAAACACCATATATTTT
TRBV12-3/TRBV12-4	many	-	TRBJ2-3	CASSFRVPSTDTQYF	TGTGCCAGCAGTTTCAGGGTTCCTAGCACAGATACGCAGTATTTT
TRBV11-2	-	-	TRBJ2-3	CASSSPGPNTDTQYF	TGTGCCAGCAGCTCGCCGGGACCTAACACAGATACGCAGTATTTT
TRBV10-2	-	-	TRBJ1-1	CASTSGAAGTEAFF	TGCGCCAGCACCTCAGGGGCGGCTGGCACTGAAGCTTTCTTT
TRBV5-4	few	-	TRBJ1-1	CASSNRVTEAFF	TGTGCCAGCAGCAACAGGGTCACTGAAGCTTTCTTT
TRBV20-1	-	TRBD2	TRBJ2-3	CSARTSGITDTQYF	TGCAGTGCCAGGACTAGCGGGATCACAGATACGCAGTATTTT
TRBV5-1	-	TRBD1	TRBJ2-5	CASRLIPGQGQETQYF	TGCGCCAGCAGACTTATCCCGGGACAGGGGCAAGAGACCCAGTACTTC
TRBV5-1	-	-	TRBJ2-5	CASSTRGALETQYF	TGCGCCAGCAGCACTAGGGGGGCTTTGGAGACCCAGTACTTC
TRBV15	-	-	TRBJ2-7	CATSRAHEYEQYF	TGTGCCACCAGCAGGGCGCATGAGTACGAGCAGTACTTC
TRBV6-5	many	TRBD1	TRBJ2-3	CASSYPTQGTGLGTQYF	TGTGCCAGCAGTTACCCCACACAAGGGACAGGGTTGGGTACGCAGTATTTT
TRBV11-2	-	-	TRBJ1-1	CASSLAGLEAFF	TGTGCCAGCAGCTTGGCGGGACTCGAAGCTTTCTTT
TRBV20-1	-	-	TRBJ2-4	CSARDPASKNIQYF	TGCAGTGCTAGAGATCCCGCGTCCAAAAACATTCAGTACTTC
TRBV5-1	few	-	TRBJ1-1	CASSIGMNTEAFF	TGCGCCAGCTCTATAGGTATGAACACTGAAGCTTTCTTT
TRBV7-9	few	-	TRBJ2-5	CASSTNTGTQYF	TGTGCCAGCAGCACCAATACGGGGACCCAGTACTTC
TRBV6-2/TRBV6-3	-	-	TRBJ1-5	CASSYFQDYNQPQHF	TGTGCCAGCAGTTATTTTCAGGATTACAATCAGCCCCAGCATTTT
TRBV20-1	few	-	TRBJ2-3	CSARNFRVSTDTQYF	TGCAGTGCCCGGAATTTTAGGGTTAGCACAGATACGCAGTATTTT
TRBV20-1	-	TRBD2	TRBJ2-7	CSAGSSGPKGQYF	TGCAGTGCTGGCTCTAGCGGTCCTAAGGGGCAGTACTTC
TRBV12-3/TRBV12-4	many	-	TRBJ2-1	CASSPRDNEQFF	TGTGCCAGCAGTCCCCGGGACAATGAGCAGTTCTTC
TRBV10-3	-	TRBD2	TRBJ2-1	CAIRPVAGGLDEQFF	TGTGCCATCAGACCCGTGGCGGGGGGGTTGGATGAGCAGTTCTTC
TRBV5-1	-	-	TRBJ2-3	CASSDFSTHTQYF	TGCGCCAGCAGCGATTTCTCCACCCATACGCAGTATTTT
TRBV6-2/TRBV6-3	-	-	TRBJ2-7	CASSSFGRDPYEQYF	TGTGCCAGCAGTTCCTTCGGCAGGGACCCCTACGAGCAGTACTTC